This T cell receptor beta chain was obtained from a study of shared clonotypes between healthy human individuals. Whole-study results and caveats: An expected dependence of interdonor clonotype sharing on sequencing depth was noted. In general, naive subsets displayed greater estimated richness than memory subsets did.

On this clone itself: Its antigen is unknown.

Assay: immunoSEQ multiplex PCR; the TCRdb copy retains only in-frame clones and omits some. The sample lists about 2.1 million clones, 90% to 95% seen once, with 1.7% in the top ten. Only CD45RO-negative cells positively selected for CCR7 counted as naive CD8 cells, so terminally differentiated effector memory CD45RA+ cells were excluded. J gave up 10 bases and V 8 bases, and 16 bases lay outside the gene matches. The CDR3 is made up of 14 amino acids. Germline V gene sequence: CDR1 MDHEN, CDR2 SYDVKM. This chain connects TRBV28 to TRBJ1-1, with 7 bases identical to TRBD1. The origin of this receptor is a man between 18 and 29 years old in good health. Some clones in this sample may be carry-over from other donors' samples. Sequenced sample: naive CD8+ T cells from PBMCs. DNA of the CDR3: TGTGCCAGCCAACTTTTGACAGGGTTAGATGGAGCTTTCTTT. This encodes CASQLLTGLDGAFF.